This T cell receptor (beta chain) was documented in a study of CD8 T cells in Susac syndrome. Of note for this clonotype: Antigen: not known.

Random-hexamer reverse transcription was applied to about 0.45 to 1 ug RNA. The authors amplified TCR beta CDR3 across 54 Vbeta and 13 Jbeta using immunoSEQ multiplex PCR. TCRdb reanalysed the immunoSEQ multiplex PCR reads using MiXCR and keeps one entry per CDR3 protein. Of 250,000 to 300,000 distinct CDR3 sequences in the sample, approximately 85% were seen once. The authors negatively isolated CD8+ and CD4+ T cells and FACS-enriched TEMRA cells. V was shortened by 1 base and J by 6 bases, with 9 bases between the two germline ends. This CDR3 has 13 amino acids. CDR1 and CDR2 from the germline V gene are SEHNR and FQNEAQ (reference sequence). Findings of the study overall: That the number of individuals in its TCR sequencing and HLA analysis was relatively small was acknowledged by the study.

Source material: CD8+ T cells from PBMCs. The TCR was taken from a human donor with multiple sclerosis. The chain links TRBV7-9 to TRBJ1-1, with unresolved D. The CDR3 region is CASSLGITPEAFF. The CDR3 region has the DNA TGTGCCAGCAGCTTAGGCATAACCCCTGAAGCTTTCTTT. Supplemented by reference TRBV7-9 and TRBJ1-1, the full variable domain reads DTGVSQNPRHKITKRGQNVTFRCDPISEHNRLYWYRQTLGQGPEFLTYFQNEAQLEKSRLLSDRFSAERPKGSFSTLEIQRTEQGDSAMYLCASSLGITPEAFFGQGTRLTVV.